The T cell receptor beta chain under discussion was sequenced for a study of blood T cells in healthy people across ages. A second PCR, run for about 7 to 11 cycles, used a sample-barcoded 5' primer plus a J-beta primer mix. TCRdb independently ran MiXCR on the 5' RACE reads; one entry per CDR3 protein. Counted here are 650,000 to 1,000,000 distinct CDR3 sequences, around 45% occurring once; the ten biggest clones make up 18%. Russia was home to the donors, healthy Caucasian individuals aged about 6 to 90. The germline gives CDR1 MNHNY, CDR2 SVGAGI (reference sequence). Trimming shortened V by 5 bases and J by 8 bases, and 10 bases separated the two germline ends. This CDR3 spans 13 amino acids.

The receptor comes from a man older than 75 in good health. The chain combines TRBV6-6 with TRBJ1-6; no clear D gene. The sample taken for sequencing was blood. For the CDR3, the DNA is TGTGCCAGCAGTCCGGAGGTGTATTCACCCCTCCACTTT. This codes for CASSPEVYSPLHF.